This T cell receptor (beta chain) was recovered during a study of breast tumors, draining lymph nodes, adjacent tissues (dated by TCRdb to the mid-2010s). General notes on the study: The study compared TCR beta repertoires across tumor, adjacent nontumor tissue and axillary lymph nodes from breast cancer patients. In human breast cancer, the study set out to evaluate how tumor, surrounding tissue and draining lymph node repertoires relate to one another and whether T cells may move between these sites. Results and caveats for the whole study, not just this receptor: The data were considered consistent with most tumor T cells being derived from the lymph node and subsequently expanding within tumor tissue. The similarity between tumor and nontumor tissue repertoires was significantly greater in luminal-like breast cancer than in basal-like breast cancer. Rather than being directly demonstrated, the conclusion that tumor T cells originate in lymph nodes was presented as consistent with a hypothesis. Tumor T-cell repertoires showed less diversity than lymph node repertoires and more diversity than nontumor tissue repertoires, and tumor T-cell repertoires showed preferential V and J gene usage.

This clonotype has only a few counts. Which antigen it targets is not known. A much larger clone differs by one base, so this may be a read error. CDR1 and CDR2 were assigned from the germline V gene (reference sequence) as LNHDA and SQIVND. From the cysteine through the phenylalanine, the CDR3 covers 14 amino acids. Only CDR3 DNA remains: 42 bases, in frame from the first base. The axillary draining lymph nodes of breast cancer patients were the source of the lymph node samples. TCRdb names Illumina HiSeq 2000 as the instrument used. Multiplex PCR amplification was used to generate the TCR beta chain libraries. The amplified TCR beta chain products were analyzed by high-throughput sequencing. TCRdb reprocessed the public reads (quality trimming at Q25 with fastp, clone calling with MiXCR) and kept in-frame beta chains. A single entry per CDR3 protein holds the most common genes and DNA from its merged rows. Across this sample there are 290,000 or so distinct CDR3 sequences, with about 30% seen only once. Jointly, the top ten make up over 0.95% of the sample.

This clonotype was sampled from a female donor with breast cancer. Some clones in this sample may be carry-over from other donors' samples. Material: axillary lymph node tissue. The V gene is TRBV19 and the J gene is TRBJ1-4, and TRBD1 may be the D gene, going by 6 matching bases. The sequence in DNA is TGTGCCGGTAGTATAAGGGGGGCGTCGGAAAAACTGTTTTTT. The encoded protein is CAGSIRGASEKLFF.